This record covers a single T cell receptor (beta chain). This clonotype showed up many times. Its antigen specificity is not known. Base qualities are not provided; no much larger clone lies one nucleotide away. A library prepared for alpha chains yielded this beta chain as an off-target read; its size is of little meaning. The label giving this sample's time point can be read as: sample taken at primary tumor resection. Donors were approximately 72 patients with early-stage, untreated non-small cell lung cancer from the lung TRACERx cohort. TCR sequencing used whole RNA extracted from tumor and nontumor lung tissue, or from cryopreserved PBMC samples, without cell sorting. A patient was chosen for TCR sequencing only when enough RNA was available from at least two tumor regions. Before selection, tumor and adjacent nontumor lung specimens were reviewed by a lung pathologist. The data were obtained in a study of spatial heterogeneity in lung cancer (dated by TCRdb to about 2019). Study-wide context: Beta-chain transcripts were consistently detected in greater numbers than alpha-chain transcripts, which likely reflected higher beta-chain transcript abundance. TCR alpha and beta repertoires were quantitatively compared across multiple tumor regions, matched nontumor lung and blood in non-small cell lung cancer. In the raw uncorrected reads, each unique combination of TCR and UMI appeared on average more than ten times. Nonsynonymous mutation counts, determined by whole-exome sequencing of tumor tissue, were related to TCR repertoire features. Both alpha and beta chains were TCR-sequenced in fewer than 250 tumor regions, approximately 67 matched nontumor lung samples and 55 to 60 PBMC samples obtained at surgery. A strong correlation was found between TCR transcript counts in tumor regions and a T cell transcriptional module score from matched bulk RNA-seq.

According to the germline V gene, CDR1 reads SGHVS and CDR2 reads FQNEAQ. The CDR3 spans 13 residues, from the cysteine through the phenylalanine. The CDR3 DNA has 39 bases and is translated from base 1. A distance of 7 bases separates the germline ends of V and J, which lose 1 base and 3 bases respectively. The library was built by means of 5' RACE. Data came from a NextSeq 500. To allow correction of PCR and sequencing errors, the TCR library protocol tagged every TCR cDNA molecule with a unique molecular identifier. The original pipeline was this. TCR identification, UMI-based error correction and CDR3 extraction were all carried out with Decombinator tools. Expanded TCRs were defined as those above a frequency of 2 per 1,000, corresponding to the top 1% of the tumor frequency distribution. Expanded tumor TCRs statistically deemed absent (corrected P<0.05) from at least one tumor region were classed as regional, and all other expanded tumor TCRs were classed as ubiquitous. Renyi diversity was calculated using the R vegan package after each repertoire was subsampled 100 times to 5,000 TCRs. CDR3 similarity networks were built from amino acid triplet string-kernel similarity, connecting CDR3s with pairwise similarity above 0.82. In-frame beta chains were kept once TCRdb had trimmed the public reads at Q25 with fastp and called clones with MiXCR. Every CDR3 protein is listed once, alongside the most common genes and DNA of its rows. TCRdb, not the original authors, processed these V and J calls. This sample comprises approximately 9,700 distinct CDR3 sequences, 9.5% to 15% of them detected only once. 10% to 13% of the sample rests with the top ten.

Overall results and qualifications from the work: A correlation was observed between the number of expanded intratumoral alpha and beta TCRs and the tumor nonsynonymous mutation count. Estimated TCR-seq coverage of tumor T cells was only around 7% for alpha chains and approximately 14% for beta chains. The count of ubiquitous expanded TCRs correlated with the count of ubiquitous nonsynonymous mutations, and the count of regional expanded TCRs correlated with the count of regional nonsynonymous mutations. Additional single-cell paired TCR alpha and beta sequencing was considered necessary to confirm, at a functional level, the hypothesis that regional TCRs recognize regional mutations.

The sample consisted of lung tumor tissue, taken at surgery. The receptor was isolated from a male donor with early-stage non-small cell lung cancer. The receptor chain draws on TRBV7-8 and TRBJ2-7, with TRBD2 perhaps the D gene, on 6 matching bases. The CDR3 region: CASSLGGNYEQYF. The DNA reads TGTGCCAGCAGCTTAGGCGGGAACTACGAGCAGTACTTC.